This entry describes one TCR beta chain. Its cognate antigen is unknown. The entry originates in a study of cytomegalovirus exposure and HLA in healthy donors. The study, taken as a whole, reports: TCR beta sequences numbering around 15,000 were associated with HLA alleles at 0.05 false discovery rate in a later analysis. In a later analysis, common viral pathogens appeared linked to several of the most significant clusters. Reportedly, diagnosis of cytomegalovirus status by the classifier showed high specificity and sensitivity. Later examination showed HLA-associated TCR beta chains had greater clonal expansion than equally common others.

V was trimmed by 5 bases and J by 4 bases, leaving 16 bases between them. Germline V gene lookup returns CDR1 SGHRS and CDR2 YFSETQ. This CDR3 is built from 15 residues. In the PCR, 60 Vbeta and 13 Jbeta primers were used. The protocol was immunoSEQ multiplex PCR, while the TCRdb copy is restricted to in-frame clones and leaves out a portion. The sample records 90,000 to 110,000 clones, roughly 80% being singletons. The V and J genes are TRBV5-1 and TRBJ2-1; perhaps TRBD2 as D (6 bases). The clonotype comes from a woman aged 40 to 50 in good health and CMV-seropositive. The sequencing input was PBMCs. CDR3 residues: CASSQTSRVYNEQFF. In DNA, the CDR3 is TGCGCCAGCAGTCAAACTAGCCGGGTATACAATGAGCAGTTCTTC.